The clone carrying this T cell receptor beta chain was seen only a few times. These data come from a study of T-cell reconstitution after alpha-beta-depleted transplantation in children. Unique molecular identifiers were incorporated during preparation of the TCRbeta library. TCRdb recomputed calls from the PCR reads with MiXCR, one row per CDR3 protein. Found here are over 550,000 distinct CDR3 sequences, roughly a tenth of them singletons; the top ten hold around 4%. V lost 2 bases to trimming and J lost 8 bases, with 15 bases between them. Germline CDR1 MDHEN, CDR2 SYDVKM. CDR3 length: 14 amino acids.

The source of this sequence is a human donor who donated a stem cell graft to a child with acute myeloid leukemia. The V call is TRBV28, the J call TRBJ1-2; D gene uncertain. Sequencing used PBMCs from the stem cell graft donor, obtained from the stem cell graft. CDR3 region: CASSLTRGLGGYTF. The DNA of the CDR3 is TGTGCCAGCAGTTTAACGCGGGGTCTGGGAGGCTACACCTTC.